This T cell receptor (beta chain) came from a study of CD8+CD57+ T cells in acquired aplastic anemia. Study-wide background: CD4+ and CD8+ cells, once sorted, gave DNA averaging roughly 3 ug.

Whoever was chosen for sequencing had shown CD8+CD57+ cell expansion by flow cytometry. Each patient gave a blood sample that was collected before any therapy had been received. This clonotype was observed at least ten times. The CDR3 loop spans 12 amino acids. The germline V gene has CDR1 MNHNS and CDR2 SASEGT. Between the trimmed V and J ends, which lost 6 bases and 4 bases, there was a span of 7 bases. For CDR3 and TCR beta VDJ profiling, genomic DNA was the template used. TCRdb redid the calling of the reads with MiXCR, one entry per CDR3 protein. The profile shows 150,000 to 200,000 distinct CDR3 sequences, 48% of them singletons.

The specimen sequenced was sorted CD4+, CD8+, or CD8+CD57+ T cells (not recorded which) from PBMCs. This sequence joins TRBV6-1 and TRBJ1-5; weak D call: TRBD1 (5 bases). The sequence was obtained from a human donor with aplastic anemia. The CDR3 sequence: CASSTGNQPQHF. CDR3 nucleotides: TGTGCCAGCAGCACAGGTAATCAGCCCCAGCATTTT.